A single T cell receptor beta chain is shown here with its context. This sample is part of a study of blood T cell repertoires in COVID-19. Data came from immunoSEQ multiplex PCR; TCRdb stores just in-frame clones and leaves some out. The table has fewer than 200,000 clones, about 90% seen once. The clonotype was recovered from a woman under 30 who had recovered from COVID-19. The material sequenced was PBMCs or T cells enriched from blood (not recorded which).

The CDR3 DNA sequence: TGTGCCAGCAGCCCCTCGGGTGGCGAGCAGTACTTC. The encoded protein is CASSPSGGEQYF. V gene TRBV11-2 combines with J gene TRBJ2-7, with unresolved D. The CDR3 consists of 12 residues. The V gene lost 5 bases and the J gene lost 6 bases, with 11 bases spanning the gap. Germline CDR1 SGHAT, CDR2 FQNNGV.